This T cell receptor beta chain was recovered during a study of PD-L1 blockade in urothelial cancer. Study background: A median blood sample held around 150,000 T cells and around 80,000 unique TCRs.

There are 16 residues in the CDR3. V was clipped by 5 bases and J by 4 bases; unmatched bases: 10. CDR1 is MNHEY and CDR2 is SMNVEV in the germline V gene (reference sequence). Method: immunoSEQ multiplex PCR; TCRdb's copy keeps in-frame clones and lacks some. Among 100,000 or so clones listed, about 91% were seen once. The receptor's source is a woman of 80 years or more with urothelial cancer. The chain recombines TRBV27 with TRBJ1-1; 10 bases are a match to TRBD1. The sample was PBMCs, taken around atezolizumab (anti-PD-L1) treatment. CDR3 DNA sequence: TGTGCCAGCAGTCCGAGTCCGGGACAGGGGTTCACTGAAGCTTTCTTT. Protein sequence: CASSPSPGQGFTEAFF.